This TCR beta chain was captured by sequencing in a study of shared T cell receptors in the human thymus. The CDR3 spans 16 residues. J gave up 8 bases and V 0 bases, and 11 bases lay outside the gene matches. Looked up from germline, CDR1 is MGHRA and CDR2 is YSYEKL. Repertoires were generated with immunoSEQ multiplex PCR, while TCRdb's copy carries only in-frame clones and drops some. The sample includes 500,000 to 750,000 clones, 88% of them seen just once. This same sample was also part of a study on human thymus T cells. As that report states: Healthy Finnish infants having corrective surgery for congenital heart defects served as donors. Thymus specimens were resections from corrective heart surgery. Thymic and blood repertoires seemed to favor certain V and J genes. The related literature has documented a marked overlap of thymic repertoires among unrelated individuals.

This chain uses TRBV4-1 with TRBJ2-7; TRBD2 matches 9 bases. This clonotype originated in a boy less than two years old with a congenital heart defect. The sequenced sample consisted of thymocytes. Here the CDR3 reads CASSQDPAGGLRKQYF. The CDR3 nucleotides read TGCGCCAGCAGCCAAGATCCTGCGGGAGGGCTACGCAAGCAGTACTTC.